This passage covers 21 T cell receptor beta chains from one sample sequenced in a study of OX40 agonist ivuxolimab in advanced cancers. Produced via immunoSEQ multiplex PCR; TCRdb's table is partial and in-frame only. The sample holds 70,000 to 85,000 clones, nearly 95% seen once. The source material was CD4+ or CD8+ T cells sorted from blood, sampled in a trial of the OX40 agonist ivuxolimab. The receptors stem from an adult with an advanced solid tumor such as melanoma, head and neck, liver or kidney cancer.

The chain couples TRBV7-8 to TRBJ2-2, with D unresolved. Looked up from germline, CDR1 is SGHVS and CDR2 is FQNEAQ. V lost 5 bases and J lost 7, with 8 bases in between. The CDR3 contains 12 residues. The CDR3 reads CASSPGFGELFF. The CDR3 nucleotides read TGTGCCAGCAGCCCGGGTTTCGGGGAGCTGTTTTTT.

The genes are TRBV7-9 and TRBJ2-5, with D possibly TRBD2 on 5 matching bases. The V end lost 2 bases, the J end lost 0 bases, and 10 bases lay between the germline ends. The germline V gene has CDR1 SEHNR and CDR2 FQNEAQ (reference sequence). This CDR3 region has 15 residues. In DNA form, the CDR3 reads TGTGCCAGCAGCTTATCGGACTGGTACCAAGAGACCCAGTACTTC. Its translation is CASSLSDWYQETQYF.

V is TRBV7-2 and J is TRBJ2-1; possible D gene TRBD2, 5 bases. This CDR3 is 15 amino acids long. Between the trimmed V and J ends, which lost 0 bases and 1 base, there was a span of 7 bases. Germline assignment: CDR1 SGHTA and CDR2 FQGNSA. The CDR3 loop reads CASSLATGSYNEQFF. CDR3 DNA sequence: TGTGCCAGCAGCTTAGCGACGGGGTCCTACAATGAGCAGTTCTTC. Drawing the rest from reference TRBV7-2 and TRBJ2-1, the complete variable domain is GAGVSQSPSNKVTEKGKDVELRCDPISGHTALYWYRQSLGQGLEFLIYFQGNSAPDKSGLPSDRFSAERTGGSVSTLTIQRTQQEDSAVYLCASSLATGSYNEQFFGPGTRLTVL.

The chain recombines TRBV4-2 with TRBJ1-4; TRBD1 aligns across 8 bases. The CDR3 runs 18 residues. With 5 bases clipped from V and 1 base from J, the junction kept 12 bases outside the gene matches. Germline V gives CDR1 LGHNA, CDR2 YNFKEQ. CDR3: CASSLSGQGFITNEKLFF. The CDR3 nucleotides are TGTGCCAGCAGCTTGAGTGGACAGGGTTTTATAACTAATGAAAAACTGTTTTTT.

The chain couples TRBV27 to TRBJ1-6; tentative D call: TRBD1 (6 bases). In germline, CDR1 is MNHEY, CDR2 SMNVEV (reference sequence). V lost 2 bases and J 0 bases, leaving 11 bases between the germline ends. This CDR3 contains 17 residues. The CDR3 region is CASSLGQPSSYNSPLHF. CDR3 nucleotide sequence: TGTGCCAGCAGTTTAGGACAGCCCAGCTCCTATAATTCACCCCTCCACTTT.

This chain joins TRBV4-1 and TRBJ1-3; D call uncertain. Germline lookup yields CDR1 MGHRA and CDR2 YSYEKL. The ends were cut back, 0 bases at V and 1 base at J, with 10 bases in the middle. The length of the CDR3 is 16 residues. CDR3 DNA sequence: TGCGCCAGCAGCCAAGATCGGGCCACATCTGGAAACACCATATATTTT. Translating gives CASSQDRATSGNTIYF.

Comments on this clone: This CDR3 is also generated by other DNA sequences in the sample. This chain connects TRBV7-2 to TRBJ2-3; D gene ambiguous. V was pared by 1 base and J by 6 bases, with 8 bases between. The CDR3 length is 13 residues. Germline V gives CDR1 SGHTA, CDR2 FQGNSA. DNA for the CDR3: TGTGCCAGCAGCTTAGTCCCGGCTGATACGCAGTATTTT. This translates into CASSLVPADTQYF.

This chain uses TRBV12-2 with TRBJ2-7. TRBV12-2 is described as a pseudogene. This CDR3 spans 19 amino acids. The CDR3 nucleotides read TGTGCAAGTCGCTTAGAGGGACGGTCTGGCGGGCATCCCGCCTACGAGCAGTACTTC. Translating gives CASRLEGRSGGHPAYEQYF.

CDR3 loop: CASTLLAGWNTGELFF. The CDR3 DNA sequence: TGTGCCAGCACGCTACTAGCGGGATGGAACACCGGGGAGCTGTTTTTT. The chain recombines TRBV19 with TRBJ2-2; TRBD2 matches 10 bases. V shed 9 bases, J shed 1 base, and the junction held 8 bases outside the gene matches. Germline V gene lookup returns CDR1 LNHDA and CDR2 SQIVND (reference sequence). The CDR3 sequence is 16 residues long. The full variable domain, in which reference TRBV19 and TRBJ2-2 provide the parts outside the CDR3, is DGGITQSPKYLFRKEGQNVTLSCEQNLNHDAMYWYRQDPGQGLRLIYYSQIVNDFQKGDIAEGYSVSREKKESFPLTVTSAQKNPTAFYLCASTLLAGWNTGELFFGEGSRLTVL.

Notes on this clone: Sequence at one end of the junction differs from germline and may be a read error. CDR3 sequence (DNA): TGTGCTAGCAGCCTAGAGAAAGACGGCAGAGGAAACAATGAGCAGTTCTTC. As protein: CASSLEKDGRGNNEQFF. The chain links TRBV7-7 to TRBJ2-1, with no clear D. The length of the CDR3 is 17 residues. Germline CDR1 reads SSHAT; CDR2 reads FNYEAQ (reference sequence).

The CDR3 nucleotides are TGTGCCAGCAGTTACTCGAGGCAGCGGCCTTCCTACGAGCAGTACTTC. As protein: CASSYSRQRPSYEQYF. The chain uses TRBV6-5 and TRBJ2-7; perhaps TRBD2 as D (5 bases). The V end was cut by 0 bases, the J end by 1 base, with 13 bases between. The CDR3 is made up of 16 amino acids. The germline V gene encodes CDR1 MNHEY and CDR2 SVGAGI.

The V call is TRBV4-1, the J call TRBJ1-4; unclear D gene. The CDR3 has 15 amino acids. Germline-derived CDR1 and CDR2 are MGHRA and YSYEKL. V was clipped by 8 bases and J by 0 bases, with 13 bases between them. The CDR3 here is CASRFIIATNEKLFF. CDR3 nucleotide sequence: TGCGCCAGCCGGTTTATTATTGCAACTAATGAAAAACTGTTTTTT.

This sequence joins TRBV7-9 and TRBJ2-5; 8 positions agree with TRBD1. Germline assignment: CDR1 SEHNR and CDR2 FQNEAQ (reference sequence). This CDR3 is 13 amino acids long. The V and J ends lost 8 bases and 5 bases, in that order; junction bases with no gene match: 7. The CDR3 protein is CASYQGAEETQYF. CDR3 nucleotide sequence: TGTGCCAGCTACCAGGGGGCCGAGGAGACCCAGTACTTC.

This clone was detected once. The chain has TRBV27 and TRBJ2-1, with 11 bases lining up with TRBD2. CDR1 MNHEY and CDR2 SMNVEV come from the germline V gene (reference sequence). With 3 bases clipped from V and 7 bases from J, the junction kept 8 bases outside the gene matches. The CDR3 is 16 residues long. CDR3 loop: CASSFFLAGGRNEQFF. The CDR3 DNA follows: TGTGCCAGCAGTTTCTTTCTAGCGGGAGGACGTAATGAGCAGTTCTTC.

As DNA, the CDR3 is TGTGCCAGCAGCTTAACCCTAGCGGGACCCACAAATGAGCAGTTCTTC. It translates to CASSLTLAGPTNEQFF. The chain couples TRBV7-6 to TRBJ2-1, with 9 bases aligning to TRBD2. The trim removed 2 bases at V and 7 bases at J, leaving 9 bases unmatched. CDR3 length: 16 residues. Germline V CDR1 and CDR2: SGHVS, FNYEAQ.

The table lists this clone with a count of one. The chain carries TRBV21-1 and TRBJ2-7; TRBD2 reflects the table's D call only, with no check against the DNA. TRBV21-1 is described as a pseudogene. This CDR3 comprises 14 residues. The CDR3 sequence: CASRQASGAYEQYF. CDR3 in DNA: TGTGCCAGCAGACAGGCTAGCGGCGCCTACGAGCAGTACTTC.

The V gene is TRBV7-9, the J gene TRBJ1-3; TRBD1 agrees at 7 bases. Germline values: CDR1 SEHNR, CDR2 FQNEAQ (reference sequence). V lost 5 bases and J lost 3; bases outside the gene matches: 10. The CDR3 totals 16 residues. CDR3 DNA: TGTGCCAGCAGCGGGTCCCGACAGGGAAATGGAAACACCATATATTTT. Protein product: CASSGSRQGNGNTIYF. Filled out from reference TRBV7-9 and TRBJ1-3, the complete variable domain reads DTGVSQNPRHKITKRGQNVTFRCDPISEHNRLYWYRQTLGQGPEFLTYFQNEAQLEKSRLLSDRFSAERPKGSFSTLEIQRTEQGDSAMYLCASSGSRQGNGNTIYFGEGSWLTVV.

Notes on this clone: This sample includes further DNA sequences coding for the same CDR3. The chain carries TRBV7-2 and TRBJ1-1; D call uncertain. The V end was cut by 2 bases, the J end by 1 base, with 5 bases between. This CDR3 has 13 residues. Germline V gene lookup returns CDR1 SGHTA and CDR2 FQGNSA. CDR3 amino acids: CASSLPPNTEAFF. The CDR3 bases are TGTGCCAGCAGCTTACCACCGAACACTGAAGCTTTCTTT.

The CDR3 loop is CASSLGTGEVTGELFF. The CDR3 DNA follows: TGTGCCAGCAGCCTCGGGACAGGGGAGGTTACCGGGGAGCTGTTTTTT. The gene calls are TRBV7-9 and TRBJ2-2; 10 nucleotides agree with TRBD1. The V and J ends lost 5 bases and 5 bases, in that order; junction bases with no gene match: 8. CDR1 is SEHNR, CDR2 FQNEAQ, per germline (reference sequence). CDR3 size: 16 residues. Complete variable domain (other parts from reference TRBV7-9 and TRBJ2-2): DTGVSQNPRHKITKRGQNVTFRCDPISEHNRLYWYRQTLGQGPEFLTYFQNEAQLEKSRLLSDRFSAERPKGSFSTLEIQRTEQGDSAMYLCASSLGTGEVTGELFFGEGSRLTVL.

The chain combines TRBV2 with TRBJ2-1; no firm D call. CDR3 size: 15 residues. Germline CDR1 and CDR2: SNHLY and FYNNEI. V shed 5 bases and J shed 0 bases, with 11 bases lying between them. Here the CDR3 DNA reads TGTGCCAGCAGTAGTAGTGGGCTCTCCTACAATGAGCAGTTCTTC. Residues: CASSSSGLSYNEQFF.

This rearrangement joins TRBV27 to TRBJ2-7, with no clear D. Germline lookup yields CDR1 MNHEY and CDR2 SMNVEV (reference sequence). This CDR3 contains 11 residues. V was trimmed by 4 bases and J by 7 bases, leaving 8 bases between them. DNA for the CDR3: TGTGCCAGCAGTTGGGGTGAGGAGCAGTACTTC. Its translation is CASSWGEEQYF.